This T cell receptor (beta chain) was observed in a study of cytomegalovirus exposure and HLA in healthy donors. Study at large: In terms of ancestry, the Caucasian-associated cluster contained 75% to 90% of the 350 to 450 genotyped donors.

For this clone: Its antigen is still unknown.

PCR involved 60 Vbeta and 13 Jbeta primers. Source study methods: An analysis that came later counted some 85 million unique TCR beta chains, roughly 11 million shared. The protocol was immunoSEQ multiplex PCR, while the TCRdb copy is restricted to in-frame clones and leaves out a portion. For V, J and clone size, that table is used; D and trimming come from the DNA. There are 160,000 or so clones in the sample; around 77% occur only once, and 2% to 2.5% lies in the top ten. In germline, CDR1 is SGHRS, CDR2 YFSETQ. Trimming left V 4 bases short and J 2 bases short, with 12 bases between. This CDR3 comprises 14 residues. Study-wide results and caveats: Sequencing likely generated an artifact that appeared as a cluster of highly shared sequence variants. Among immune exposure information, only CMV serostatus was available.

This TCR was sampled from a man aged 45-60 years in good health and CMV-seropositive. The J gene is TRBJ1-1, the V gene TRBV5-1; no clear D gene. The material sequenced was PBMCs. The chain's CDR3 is CASSGGPPNTEAFF. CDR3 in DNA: TGCGCCAGCAGCGGAGGACCTCCAAACACTGAAGCTTTCTTT.